Below, 26 T cell receptor beta chains from the same sample are listed, as sequenced in a study of OX40 agonist ivuxolimab in advanced cancers. The method was immunoSEQ multiplex PCR; TCRdb's version includes in-frame clones alone and lacks a portion of them. The sample comprises more than 12,000 clones, around four fifths of which are singletons, and roughly a third rests with the top ten. Sequenced material: CD4+ or CD8+ T cells sorted from blood, taken in a trial of the OX40 agonist ivuxolimab. These receptors were obtained from an adult with an advanced solid tumor such as melanoma, head and neck, liver or kidney cancer.

The chain carries TRBV6-6 and TRBJ2-7; the D is unclear. The CDR3 is 15 amino acids. CDR1 and CDR2 (germline): MNHNY, SVGAGI (reference sequence). The germline V and J ends were trimmed by 4 bases and 1 base, with 14 bases remaining between them. The CDR3 coding sequence is TGTGCCAGCAGTTTGGGAACAGAATCATCCTACGAGCAGTACTTC. Translating gives CASSLGTESSYEQYF.

This chain uses TRBV27 with TRBJ2-3, with D possibly TRBD1 on 5 matching bases. V was cut by 5 bases and J by 7 bases, with 19 bases left in between. This CDR3 contains 15 residues. CDR1 MNHEY and CDR2 SMNVEV come from the germline V gene (reference sequence). CDR3 sequence: CASSEVGRAVHTQYF. The CDR3 bases are TGTGCCAGCAGTGAAGTGGGCAGGGCAGTCCATACGCAGTATTTT.

J is TRBJ2-1 and V is TRBV7-9; TRBD1 aligns across 7 bases. The CDR3 spans 17 residues. V shed 4 bases, J shed 7 bases, and the junction held 16 bases outside the gene matches. The germline V gene has CDR1 SEHNR and CDR2 FQNEAQ (reference sequence). CDR3 DNA: TGTGCCAGCAGCTCCCGGACAGGCACGGTGGTTGCGAATGAGCAGTTCTTC. Its translation is CASSSRTGTVVANEQFF.

CDR3 protein: CASSPSGGSGYNEQFF. The CDR3 DNA follows: TGTGCCAGCAGCCCATCGGGGGGGAGTGGCTACAATGAGCAGTTCTTC. The rearrangement uses TRBV7-9 and TRBJ2-1; 8 bases map to TRBD2. This CDR3 spans 16 amino acids. V trimming: 5 bases; J trimming: 3 bases; junction bases outside the gene matches: 9. In germline, CDR1 is SEHNR, CDR2 FQNEAQ (reference sequence).

This sequence joins TRBV5-4 and TRBJ1-2; D gene ambiguous. This CDR3 comprises 14 residues. Trimming cost V 0 bases and J 3 bases, with 9 bases left between them. Germline assignment: CDR1 SGHNT and CDR2 YYREEE (reference sequence). This chain's CDR3 is CASSLDGSDYGYTF. CDR3 nucleotide sequence: TGTGCCAGCAGCTTGGATGGCAGTGACTATGGCTACACCTTC.

The rearrangement joins TRBV7-9 to TRBJ2-7; TRBD2 is a possible D gene (5 bases). The germline gives CDR1 SEHNR, CDR2 FQNEAQ (reference sequence). The CDR3 consists of 13 residues. V was shortened by 5 bases and J by 4 bases, with 12 bases between the two germline ends. The CDR3 DNA follows: TGTGCCAGCAGCCTCGGGAACCTGTACGAGCAGTACTTC. This encodes CASSLGNLYEQYF.

This chain links TRBV30 with TRBJ1-1, with D hard to call. Deletions cut 2 bases from V and 2 bases from J, with 6 bases between. The germline V gene has CDR1 GTSNPN and CDR2 SVGIG (reference sequence). CDR3 length: 12 residues. The CDR3 coding sequence is TGTGCCTGGAGTCCGAACAACACTGAAGCTTTCTTT. It translates to CAWSPNNTEAFF.

The chain joins TRBV9 to TRBJ2-3, with 10 bases aligning to TRBD2. The germline V gene has CDR1 SGDLS and CDR2 YYNGEE. This CDR3 region has 17 residues. V was pared by 3 bases and J by 4 bases, with 11 bases of the junction left unmatched. The CDR3 region is CASSEGSGRAEADTQYF. CDR3 bases: TGTGCCAGCAGCGAGGGGAGCGGGAGGGCCGAGGCAGATACGCAGTATTTT.

J is TRBJ2-7 and V is TRBV5-6; tentative D call: TRBD1 (6 bases). CDR1 and CDR2 (germline): SGHDT, YYEEEE. This CDR3 has 14 amino acids. The V gene lost 4 bases and the J gene lost 2 bases, with 13 bases spanning the gap. The CDR3 DNA is TGTGCCAGCAGCCAGGACAGAGTCCCCTACGAGCAGTACTTC. This encodes CASSQDRVPYEQYF.

The sample holds many counts of this clone. J is TRBJ1-4 and V is TRBV7-6; TRBD1 might be the D (5 bases). The CDR3 runs to 16 residues. Germline-derived CDR1 and CDR2 are SGHVS and FNYEAQ. The V end lost 5 bases, the J end lost 0 bases, and 13 bases lay between the germline ends. CDR3 in amino acids: CASSPRGGSTNEKLFF. In nucleotides, the CDR3 is TGTGCCAGCAGCCCCCGGGGCGGCTCAACTAATGAAAAACTGTTTTTT.

In this sample, this clone turned up once. The chain couples TRBV19 to TRBJ1-5; D remains ambiguous. In germline, CDR1 is LNHDA, CDR2 SQIVND (reference sequence). Trimming took 3 bases from V and 3 from J, leaving 12 bases between them. This CDR3 is 15 amino acids long. CDR3 coding DNA: TGTGCCAGTAGTATCCCGGGGAGACCCAATCAGCCCCAGCATTTT. Translating it yields CASSIPGRPNQPQHF.

This clone occurred once. V is TRBV27 and J is TRBJ1-1; D is uncertain. V lost 5 bases to trimming and J lost 6 bases, with 16 bases between them. The CDR3 has 14 amino acids. CDR1 and CDR2 (germline): MNHEY, SMNVEV (reference sequence). CDR3 sequence: CASSSGPNGAEAFF. The CDR3 DNA follows: TGTGCCAGCAGTAGCGGGCCAAACGGGGCTGAAGCTTTCTTT.

This clone was detected once. The chain has TRBV6-5 and TRBJ2-1, with no clear D. The V gene lost 2 bases and the J gene lost 10 bases, with 9 bases spanning the gap. CDR3 length: 12 residues. CDR1 is MNHEY and CDR2 is SVGAGI in the germline V gene. CDR3 region: CASSYKSSEQFF. In DNA, the CDR3 is TGTGCCAGCAGTTACAAGTCTTCGGAGCAGTTCTTC.

The chain recombines TRBV7-9 with TRBJ1-5, with unresolved D. The CDR3 covers 17 residues. Trimming took 0 bases from V and 0 from J, leaving 12 bases between them. In germline, CDR1 is SEHNR, CDR2 FQNEAQ (reference sequence). For the CDR3, the DNA is TGTGCCAGCAGCTTAGCCAAGGGCCCTTATAGCAATCAGCCCCAGCATTTT. Protein: CASSLAKGPYSNQPQHF.

The V gene is TRBV5-6, the J gene TRBJ1-2, with 8 bases that match TRBD1. V shed 4 bases and J 8 bases; nucleotides not matched to a gene: 13. Germline V gene lookup returns CDR1 SGHDT and CDR2 YYEEEE. This CDR3 is 15 amino acids long. The CDR3 sequence is CASSDTGTGAEGYTF. CDR3 nucleotide sequence: TGTGCCAGCAGCGACACCGGGACAGGAGCTGAGGGCTACACCTTC. The complete variable domain, with remaining parts taken from reference TRBV5-6 and TRBJ1-2, reads DAGVTQSPTHLIKTRGQQVTLRCSPKSGHDTVSWYQQALGQGPQFIFQYYEEEERQRGNFPDRFSGHQFPNYSSELNVNALLLGDSALYLCASSDTGTGAEGYTFGSGTRLTVV.

The chain couples TRBV5-1 to TRBJ1-3; 7 bases are a match to TRBD1. The germline V gene encodes CDR1 SGHRS and CDR2 YFSETQ. The CDR3 has 13 amino acids. V was pared by 5 bases and J by 8 bases, with 7 bases of the junction left unmatched. Here the CDR3 DNA reads TGCGCCAGCAGTTACGGGACAGCGGACACCATATATTTT. It specifies CASSYGTADTIYF.

The chain's CDR3 is CATSRDDQPQHF. CDR3 DNA sequence: TGTGCCACCAGCAGAGATGATCAGCCCCAGCATTTT. V is TRBV15 and J is TRBJ1-5; D remains unclear. Germline V gene data show CDR1 as LNHNV and CDR2 as YYDKDF (reference sequence). Trimming took off 0 bases at V and 5 bases at J, with 2 bases between the two ends. The CDR3 spans 12 residues.

The chain has TRBV13 and TRBJ2-5; D remains ambiguous. V lost 1 base and J lost 9, with 9 bases in between. The CDR3 is 12 amino acids. Germline lookup yields CDR1 PRHDT and CDR2 FYEKMQ (reference sequence). CDR3 region: CASSLDERSQYF. As DNA, the CDR3 is TGTGCCAGCAGCTTAGATGAACGGTCCCAGTACTTC.

V usage is TRBV6-6 and J usage is TRBJ2-3; the D is unclear. This CDR3 region has 13 residues. Germline V gene lookup returns CDR1 MNHNY and CDR2 SVGAGI (reference sequence). With 2 bases removed from V and 5 bases from J, the gap between germline ends came to 8 bases. DNA for the CDR3: TGTGCCAGCAGTTACCCGATAGAAGATACGCAGTATTTT. Protein sequence: CASSYPIEDTQYF.

The chain is built from TRBV19 and TRBJ2-1; no firm D call. This CDR3 is 14 amino acids long. V lost 4 bases to trimming and J lost 0 bases, with 7 bases between them. Looked up from germline, CDR1 is LNHDA and CDR2 is SQIVND (reference sequence). CDR3 DNA sequence: TGTGCCAGTAGTACCACGCACTCCTACAATGAGCAGTTCTTC. As protein: CASSTTHSYNEQFF.

The table lists this clone with a few counts. The rearrangement links TRBV5-8 to TRBJ2-2; no firm D call. CDR3 length: 11 amino acids. V lost 8 bases and J 6 bases, leaving 8 bases between the germline ends. Germline V gives CDR1 SGHTS, CDR2 YDEGEE. This CDR3 is CARPLAGELFF. As DNA, the CDR3 is TGTGCCAGACCCCTCGCCGGGGAGCTGTTTTTT.

This chain joins TRBV9 and TRBJ1-2; D is possibly TRBD1 (5 bases). The CDR3 has 14 amino acids. CDR1 SGDLS and CDR2 YYNGEE come from the germline V gene. V lost 0 bases and J 5 bases, leaving 11 bases between the germline ends. CDR3 sequence (DNA): TGTGCCAGCAGCGTAGGGCAGACAGCGTATGGCTACACCTTC. This translates into CASSVGQTAYGYTF. The full variable domain, completed using reference TRBV9 and TRBJ1-2, is DSGVTQTPKHLITATGQRVTLRCSPRSGDLSVYWYQQSLDQGLQFLIQYYNGEERAKGNILERFSAQQFPDLHSELNLSSLELGDSALYFCASSVGQTAYGYTFGSGTRLTVV.

V is TRBV6-4 and J is TRBJ2-1; TRBD2 matches at 11 bases. Germline CDR1 MRHNA, CDR2 SNTAGT. The CDR3 totals 15 residues. The V gene end was trimmed by 8 bases and the J gene end by 7 bases; junction bases not matched to a gene: 10. CDR3 sequence (DNA): TGTGCCAGCGGACCTTTAGCGGGAGGGTTAAATGAGCAGTTCTTC. Translation: CASGPLAGGLNEQFF.

CDR3 amino acids: CASSHTGSGGDTQYF. DNA for the CDR3: TGTGCCAGCAGCCACACAGGGTCCGGAGGGGATACGCAGTATTTT. This chain joins TRBV9 and TRBJ2-3, with D perhaps matching TRBD1 or TRBD2 (6 bases each). Trimming pared 4 bases from V and 6 bases from J, leaving 18 bases between. Per the germline V gene, CDR1 is SGDLS and CDR2 is YYNGEE. The CDR3 has 15 amino acids.

The CDR3 protein is CASSSEGTPTYEQYF. The CDR3 DNA follows: TGTGCCAGCAGTTCCGAGGGGACGCCCACCTACGAGCAGTACTTC. J is TRBJ2-7 and V is TRBV28, with D perhaps TRBD1 or TRBD2 (5 bases each). Trimming took off 4 bases at V and 2 bases at J, with 15 bases between the two ends. In germline, CDR1 is MDHEN, CDR2 SYDVKM. The CDR3 covers 15 residues.

The V call is TRBV7-9, the J call TRBJ2-7; D might be TRBD2 (6 bases). Germline V gene sequence: CDR1 SEHNR, CDR2 FQNEAQ (reference sequence). With 1 base removed from V and 3 bases from J, the gap between germline ends came to 19 bases. This CDR3 contains 17 residues. CDR3 region: CASSLESAFPGGYEQYF. The CDR3 DNA reads as TGTGCCAGCAGCTTAGAGTCAGCTTTCCCCGGGGGCTACGAGCAGTACTTC.